This T cell receptor beta chain originates from a study of control samples from healthy donors and cancer patients. Libraries were prepared by immunoSEQ multiplex PCR; TCRdb keeps only in-frame clonotypes and omits some of them. This table has approximately 66,000 clones, around 90% appearing once. The V gene lost 5 bases and the J gene lost 6 bases, with 22 bases spanning the gap. The germline gives CDR1 SGHTS, CDR2 YDEGEE. CDR3 size: 16 residues. Sequenced material: PBMCs. The chain couples TRBV5-8 to TRBJ2-3; TRBD1 is a possible D gene (5 bases). The TCR sequence derives from a man between 60 and 75 years old with colorectal cancer. This CDR3 is CASSIGVTVPGDTQYF. The CDR3 DNA follows: TGTGCCAGCAGTATTGGCGTGACAGTACCCGGGGATACGCAGTATTTT.